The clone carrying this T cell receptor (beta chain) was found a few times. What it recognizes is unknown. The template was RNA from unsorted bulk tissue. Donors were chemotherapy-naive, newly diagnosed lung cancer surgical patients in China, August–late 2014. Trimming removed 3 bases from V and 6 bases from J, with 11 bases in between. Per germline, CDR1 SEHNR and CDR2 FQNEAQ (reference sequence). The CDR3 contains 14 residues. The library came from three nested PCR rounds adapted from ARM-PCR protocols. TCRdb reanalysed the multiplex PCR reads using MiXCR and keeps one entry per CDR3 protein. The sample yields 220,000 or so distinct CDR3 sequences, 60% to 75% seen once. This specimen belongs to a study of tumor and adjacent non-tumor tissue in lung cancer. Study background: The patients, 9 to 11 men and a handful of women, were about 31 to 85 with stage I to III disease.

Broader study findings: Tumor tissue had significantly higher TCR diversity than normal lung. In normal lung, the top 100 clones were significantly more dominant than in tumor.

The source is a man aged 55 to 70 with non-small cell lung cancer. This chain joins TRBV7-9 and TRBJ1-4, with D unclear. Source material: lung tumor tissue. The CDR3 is CASSFLTYDEKLFF. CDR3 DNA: TGTGCCAGCAGCTTCCTTACGTATGATGAAAAACTGTTTTTT.